One sample yielded the 6 T cell receptor beta chains listed below, sequenced in a study of blood T cells in healthy people across ages. PCR was performed a second time for about 7 to 12 cycles using a sample-barcoded 5' primer and a J-beta primer mix. TCRdb called the 5' RACE reads again in MiXCR, with one record for every CDR3 protein. The sample has about 640,000 distinct CDR3 sequences; approximately 30% are singletons. The sequencing sample was made of blood. These receptors all come from a woman aged 80 or over in good health.

This clonotype was detected ten times or more. The chain combines TRBV9 with TRBJ2-7; possible D gene TRBD2, 6 bases. The length of the CDR3 is 15 residues. Trimming took 0 bases from V and 7 from J, leaving 17 bases between them. Germline assignment: CDR1 SGDLS and CDR2 YYNGEE. CDR3 DNA sequence: TGTGCCAGCAGCGTAGGGGCGCTAGCGATGCTAGAGCAGTACTTC. Translating it yields CASSVGALAMLEQYF.

This clonotype was picked up many times. The chain couples TRBV14 to TRBJ1-6, with D perhaps matching TRBD1 (6 bases). The CDR3 runs to 13 residues. Germline V lookup: CDR1 SGHDN, CDR2 FVKESK. Trimming shortened V by 5 bases and J by 11 bases, and 13 bases separated the two germline ends. The CDR3 DNA sequence: TGTGCCAGCAGCATACAGGGTGATACACCCCTCCACTTT. Its translation is CASSIQGDTPLHF.

In its sample, this clonotype was seen many times. V usage is TRBV7-3 and J usage is TRBJ1-1; D gene unclear. The V gene lost 4 bases and the J gene lost 1 base, with 13 bases spanning the gap. The CDR3 covers 15 residues. The germline V gene has CDR1 SGHTA and CDR2 FQGTGA. CDR3 DNA: TGTGCCAGCAGCTCACCACAAATACGGAACACTGAAGCTTTCTTT. The encoded protein is CASSSPQIRNTEAFF.

This clonotype occurred many times. The chain employs TRBV10-3 and TRBJ1-2; D possibly corresponds to TRBD1 (5 bases). V lost 7 bases and J lost 3, with 18 bases in between. The CDR3 loop spans 15 amino acids. Germline V lookup: CDR1 ENHRY, CDR2 SYGVKD. Written as DNA, the CDR3 is TGTGCCATCAAGGCCTCGGCAGGGTTTGACTATGGCTACACCTTC. Residues: CAIKASAGFDYGYTF.

The chain employs TRBV29-1 and TRBJ2-5, with 8 bases lining up with TRBD1. Germline-derived CDR1 and CDR2 are SQVTM and ANQGSEA. Unmatched junction bases numbered 8, after V lost 6 bases and J lost 11 bases. This CDR3 spans 11 amino acids. The CDR3: CSVRTGNKQYF. CDR3 in DNA: TGCAGCGTAAGGACAGGGAACAAGCAGTACTTC.

This clonotype is a singleton in its sample. The J gene is TRBJ1-2, the V gene TRBV6-5, with 9 bases lining up with TRBD1. CDR3 length: 14 amino acids. V lost 7 bases to trimming and J lost 4 bases; unmatched junction nucleotides: 7. Germline CDR1 is MNHEY and CDR2 is SVGAGI. The CDR3 protein is CASTWTGEGYGYTF. The DNA for the CDR3 is TGTGCCAGCACCTGGACAGGGGAAGGCTATGGCTACACCTTC.